The rows below give T cell receptor beta chains drawn from one sample of a study of T-cell reconstitution after alpha-beta-depleted transplantation in children. MiXCR, run by TCRdb on the PCR reads, gives a single entry per CDR3 protein. The data show roughly 150,000 distinct CDR3 sequences, around 10% seen once. Sample: PBMCs, taken before TCRalphabeta/CD19-depleted stem cell transplant. The receptors here all came from a boy between 2 and 10 years old with acute myeloid leukemia, due to receive a stem cell transplant. Both conserved end residues are trimmed from each CDR3.

TRBV2	TRBJ1-6	ASSVNLDRNNSPLH
TRBV5-5	TRBJ2-1	ASSLGTSGSYNEQF
TRBV19	TRBJ2-1	ASSILRSAGGSDEQF
TRBV24-1	TRBJ2-1	ATSERPGSEQF
TRBV30	TRBJ2-5	AVSGTGQETQY
TRBV15	TRBJ2-5	ATSVGYLQETQY
TRBV6-5	TRBJ1-6	ASTKGNDNSPLH
TRBV20-1	TRBJ1-5	SASTGGQPQH
TRBV20-1	TRBJ2-1	STTGGKAGAGAFYNEQF
TRBV20-1	TRBJ1-1	SARLNRALNTEAF
TRBV19	TRBJ1-5	ATHFQGPDSNQPQH
TRBV11-2	TRBJ2-5	ASSLVGGRPRGETQY
TRBV7-2	TRBJ1-5	ASSPGEPQH
TRBV29-1	TRBJ1-1	SVHDTTPNTEAF
TRBV3-1	TRBJ1-6	ASSQVTSPLH
TRBV6-1	TRBJ2-5	ATARSISETQY
TRBV18	TRBJ1-2	ASSPYPANYGYT
TRBV20-1	TRBJ2-5	SVGSGTSGGGWEETQY
TRBV5-1	TRBJ1-2	ASSPGTGVYGYT
TRBV3-1	TRBJ1-5	ASSQSTGDNQPQH
TRBV12-3/TRBV12-4	TRBJ1-1	ASSPIRTGGIGEAF
TRBV12-3/TRBV12-4	TRBJ1-1	ASSFGQRNTEAF
TRBV20-1	TRBJ1-3	SASEGIGNTIY
TRBV4-1	TRBJ2-2	ASSSVGDTGELF
TRBV6-5	TRBJ1-2	ASSYSPGLYGYT
TRBV19	TRBJ1-2	ASSMVWGTNYGYT
TRBV7-9	TRBJ1-2	ASSPSRQPGQGLGYT
TRBV7-9	TRBJ1-2	ASSLGETGPYGYT
TRBV5-1	TRBJ2-5	ASSLAGDQETQY
TRBV4-1	TRBJ1-2	ASSQLGQGIYGYT
TRBV29-1	TRBJ1-5	SVRGREANQPQH
TRBV9	TRBJ2-4	ASSPRDRENIQY
TRBV11-2	TRBJ2-1	ASSFGGSVNEQF
TRBV5-1	TRBJ2-5	ASSFTHTGKRETQY
TRBV6-4	TRBJ2-1	ASSDSGTSYNEQF
TRBV19	TRBJ2-4	ASSIHSSAGGGIQY
TRBV7-3	TRBJ2-7	ASSFGPSGYEQY
TRBV5-1	TRBJ2-1	ASSLELAGEYEQF
TRBV5-1	TRBJ2-3	ASSPGRLASLTDTQY
TRBV27	TRBJ2-1	ASGLAVSYNEQF
TRBV10-2	TRBJ2-5	ASSDLVAGIQETQY
TRBV29-1	TRBJ2-1	SGNSGNYNEQF
TRBV5-5	TRBJ2-1	ASSSSGGETHNEQF
TRBV20-1	TRBJ1-4	SARGQGDEKLF
TRBV5-1	TRBJ1-2	ASSLAGSTNYGYT
TRBV27	TRBJ2-7	ASSLSSRGGAFAYEQY
TRBV4-2	TRBJ2-5	ASSPGLLSYQETQY
TRBV29-1	TRBJ2-1	SVETNLGTRPQEQF
TRBV5-6	TRBJ2-4	ASRGTPGQGGGKNIQY
TRBV2	TRBJ1-2	ASMEGDVDYT
TRBV4-2	TRBJ1-1	ASAPGFLDTEAF
TRBV4-2	TRBJ2-1	ASSQDTRTGFYNEQF